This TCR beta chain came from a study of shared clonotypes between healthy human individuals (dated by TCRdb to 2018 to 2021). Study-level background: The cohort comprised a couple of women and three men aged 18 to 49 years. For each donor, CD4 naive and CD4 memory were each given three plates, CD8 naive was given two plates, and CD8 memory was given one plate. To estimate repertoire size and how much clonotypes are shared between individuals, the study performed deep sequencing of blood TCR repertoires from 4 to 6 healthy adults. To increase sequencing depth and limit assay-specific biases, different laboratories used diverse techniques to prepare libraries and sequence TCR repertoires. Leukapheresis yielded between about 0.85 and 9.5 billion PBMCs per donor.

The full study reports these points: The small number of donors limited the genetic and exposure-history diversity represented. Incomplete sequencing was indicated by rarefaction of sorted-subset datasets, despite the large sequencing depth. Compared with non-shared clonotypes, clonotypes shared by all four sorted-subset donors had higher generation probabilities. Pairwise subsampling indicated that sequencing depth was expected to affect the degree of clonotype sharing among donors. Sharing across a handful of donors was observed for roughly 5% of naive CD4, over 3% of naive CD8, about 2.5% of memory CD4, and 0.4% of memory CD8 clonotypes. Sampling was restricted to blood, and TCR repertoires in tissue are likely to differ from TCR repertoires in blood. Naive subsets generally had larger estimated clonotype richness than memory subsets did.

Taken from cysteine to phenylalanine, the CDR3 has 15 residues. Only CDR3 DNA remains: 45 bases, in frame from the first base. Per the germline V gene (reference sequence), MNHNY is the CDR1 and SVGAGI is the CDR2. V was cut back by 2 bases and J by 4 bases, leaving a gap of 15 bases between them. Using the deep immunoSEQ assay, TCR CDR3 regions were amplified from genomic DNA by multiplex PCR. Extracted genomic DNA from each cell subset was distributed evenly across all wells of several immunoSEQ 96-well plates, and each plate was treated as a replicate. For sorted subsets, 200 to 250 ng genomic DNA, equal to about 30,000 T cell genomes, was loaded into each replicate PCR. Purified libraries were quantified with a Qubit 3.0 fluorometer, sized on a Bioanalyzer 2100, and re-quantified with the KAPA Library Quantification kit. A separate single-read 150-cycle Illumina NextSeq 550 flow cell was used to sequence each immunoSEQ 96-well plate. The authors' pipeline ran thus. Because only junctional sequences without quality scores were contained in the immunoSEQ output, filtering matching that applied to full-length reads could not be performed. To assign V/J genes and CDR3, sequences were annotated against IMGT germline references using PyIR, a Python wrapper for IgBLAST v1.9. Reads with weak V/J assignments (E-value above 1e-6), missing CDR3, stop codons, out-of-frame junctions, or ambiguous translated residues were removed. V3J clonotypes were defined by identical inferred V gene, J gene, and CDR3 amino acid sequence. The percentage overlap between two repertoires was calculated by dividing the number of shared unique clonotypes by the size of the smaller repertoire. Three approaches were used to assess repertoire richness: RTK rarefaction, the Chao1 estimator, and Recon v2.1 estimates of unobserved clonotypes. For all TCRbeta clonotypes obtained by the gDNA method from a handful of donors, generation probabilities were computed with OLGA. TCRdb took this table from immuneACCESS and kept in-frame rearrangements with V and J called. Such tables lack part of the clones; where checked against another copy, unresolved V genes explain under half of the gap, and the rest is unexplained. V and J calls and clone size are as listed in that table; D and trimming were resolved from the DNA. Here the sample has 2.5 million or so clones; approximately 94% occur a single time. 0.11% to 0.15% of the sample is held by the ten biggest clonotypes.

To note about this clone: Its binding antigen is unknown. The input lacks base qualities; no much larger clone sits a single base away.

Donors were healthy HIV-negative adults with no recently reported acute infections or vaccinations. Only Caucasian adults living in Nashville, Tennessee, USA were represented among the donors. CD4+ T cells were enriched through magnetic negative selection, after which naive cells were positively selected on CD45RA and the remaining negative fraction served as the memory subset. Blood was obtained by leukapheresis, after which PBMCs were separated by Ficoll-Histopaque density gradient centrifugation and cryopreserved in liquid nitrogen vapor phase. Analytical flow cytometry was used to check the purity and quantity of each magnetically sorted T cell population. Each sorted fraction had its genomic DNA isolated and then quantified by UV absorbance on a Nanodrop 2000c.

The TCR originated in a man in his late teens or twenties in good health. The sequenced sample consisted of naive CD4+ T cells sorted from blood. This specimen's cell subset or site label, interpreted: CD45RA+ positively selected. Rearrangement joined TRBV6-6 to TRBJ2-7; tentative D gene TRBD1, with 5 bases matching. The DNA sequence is TGTGCCAGCAGTTACGTGCAGGGCGTATCGTACGAGCAGTACTTC. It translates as CASSYVQGVSYEQYF.